The 7 T cell receptor beta chains below were found in one sample sequenced in a study of PD-1 blockade in classical Hodgkin lymphoma. The method was immunoSEQ multiplex PCR; TCRdb's version includes in-frame clones alone and lacks a portion of them. The profile shows about 27,000 clones, approximately 85% of them singletons. Time point in this sample: cycle 4 day 1 (C4D1), after 5 to 7 weeks of nivolumab. The patients all showed relapse after autologous stem cell transplantation, while their brentuximab vedotin exposure varied. From thawed PBMCs, CD4+ T cells were purified using magnetic negative selection. The sample consisted of CD4+ T cells from blood, taken before the fourth cycle of nivolumab. These receptors were obtained from a human donor with classical Hodgkin lymphoma.

This clone was seen just once. This chain connects TRBV7-2 to TRBJ2-7; no clear D gene. CDR1 SGHTA and CDR2 FQGNSA come from the germline V gene. V was pared by 1 base and J by 0 bases, with 10 bases between. CDR3 length equals 15 residues. The CDR3: CASSLGWPGSYEQYF. The CDR3 DNA reads as TGTGCCAGCAGCTTAGGGTGGCCGGGCTCCTACGAGCAGTACTTC.

The chain recombines TRBV14 with TRBJ1-6; D gene uncertain. The CDR3 sequence is 14 residues long. The germline CDR1 and CDR2 sequences are SGHDN and FVKESK. With 1 base removed from V and 7 bases from J, the gap between germline ends came to 8 bases. Here the CDR3 DNA reads TGTGCCAGCAGCCAAGGGGTGAGGAATTCACCCCTCCACTTT. Encoded protein: CASSQGVRNSPLHF.

V usage is TRBV10-2 and J usage is TRBJ2-5; 7 nucleotides agree with TRBD1. The CDR3 spans 16 residues. Germline V gene lookup returns CDR1 WSHSY and CDR2 SAAADI. J was trimmed by 9 bases and V by 6 bases; bases with no gene match: 19. The CDR3 is CASRDEGQVDLGPQYF. The CDR3 bases are TGCGCCAGCAGGGATGAAGGACAGGTGGACTTAGGGCCCCAGTACTTC.

The V call is TRBV15, the J call TRBJ2-7; 10 positions match TRBD1. Germline-derived CDR1 and CDR2 are LNHNV and YYDKDF (reference sequence). The CDR3 loop spans 13 amino acids. With 3 bases clipped from V and 7 bases from J, the junction kept 3 bases outside the gene matches. The CDR3 loop is CATSRDRGREQYF. The CDR3 DNA reads TGTGCCACCAGCAGGGACAGGGGGAGGGAGCAGTACTTC. The full variable domain, its missing parts supplied by reference TRBV15 and TRBJ2-7, is DAMVIQNPRYQVTQFGKPVTLSCSQTLNHNVMYWYQQKSSQAPKLLFHYYDKDFNNEADTPDNFQSRRPNTSFCFLDIRSPGLGDTAMYLCATSRDRGREQYFGPGTRLTVT.

V and J are TRBV7-2 and TRBJ2-1; D is undetermined. Trimming shortened V by 5 bases and J by 4 bases, and 6 bases separated the two germline ends. The germline gives CDR1 SGHTA, CDR2 FQGNSA. The CDR3 runs 12 residues. The CDR3, as DNA: TGTGCCAGCAGCGCATCATACAATGAGCAGTTCTTC. Protein sequence: CASSASYNEQFF.

The sample holds a few counts of this clone. This chain connects TRBV6-1 to TRBJ1-3; tentatively, D is TRBD1 (5 bases). V dropped 8 bases and J dropped 2 bases, with 13 bases sitting between them. CDR3 length: 14 amino acids. Germline loops: CDR1 MNHNS, CDR2 SASEGT. CDR3 residues: CASCRDVAGNTIYF. The CDR3 DNA follows: TGTGCCAGCTGTCGGGACGTGGCTGGAAACACCATATATTTT.

J is TRBJ1-1 and V is TRBV7-2; 7 bases map to TRBD1. The CDR3 loop spans 13 amino acids. Germline CDR1 and CDR2: SGHTA and FQGNSA. V dropped 1 base and J dropped 9; count of bases not matched to a gene: 5. The CDR3 sequence: CASSLGPGGKAFF. Written as DNA, the CDR3 is TGTGCCAGCAGCTTAGGGCCAGGGGGAAAAGCTTTCTTT.